These T cell receptor beta chains were read from a single sample in a study of post-analysis software for immune sequencing data. TCRdb passed the PCR reads through MiXCR, listing each CDR3 protein once. This sample has roughly 870,000 distinct CDR3 sequences, with under 70% found just once. Material for sequencing was blood. All receptors derive from a girl aged 5-17 years with multiple sclerosis. Both conserved end residues are part of each CDR3. A D gene is named only where the DNA matches it firmly. The size of a clone is reported for some rows only, either as once, few or many, or as a class for expanded clones.

clone size	V gene	J gene	D gene	CDR3 DNA	CDR3 protein
once	TRBV7-9	TRBJ2-6	NA	TGTGCCAGCAGCCAACAGGGAGGCTCTGGGGCCAACGTCCTGACTTTC	CASSQQGGSGANVLTF
NA	TRBV27	TRBJ2-3	TRBD2	TGTGCCAGCAGTTTCGAGGGGCTAGCGGAACGAACTAGCACAGATACGCAGTATTTT	CASSFEGLAERTSTDTQYF
NA	TRBV5-1	TRBJ2-3	NA	TGCGCCAGCAGCTTGAGGCCCATAGGGGGGGGTAACGTGGATACGCAGTATTTT	CASSLRPIGGGNVDTQYF
few	TRBV3-1	TRBJ2-6	NA	TGTGCCAGCAGCAAACAGGGAGCTGGGGCCAACGTCCTGACTTTC	CASSKQGAGANVLTF
few	TRBV20-1	TRBJ2-3	TRBD2	TGCAGTGCTAGGCTTAGCGGGAGTACAGATACGCAGTATTTT	CSARLSGSTDTQYF
many	TRBV7-6	TRBJ2-7	NA	TGTGCCAGCAGCTTAGATCCGGCTTACGAGCAGTACTTC	CASSLDPAYEQYF
NA	TRBV11-2	TRBJ2-3	NA	TGTGCCAGCAGCTCCTACCTCCGGGCAGATACGCAGTATTTT	CASSSYLRADTQYF
NA	TRBV12-3/TRBV12-4	TRBJ2-3	TRBD1	TGTGCCAGCAGTTACAGGGGGGTAACAGATGCGCAGTATTTT	CASSYRGVTDAQYF
NA	TRBV10-3	TRBJ2-7	NA	TGTGCCATCAGAATATCCGGGACGGGATACGAGCAGTACTTC	CAIRISGTGYEQYF
NA	TRBV11-2	TRBJ2-1	NA	TGTGCCAGCAGATGGTATCCCCGGACAGTAGGGGCCTACAATGAGCAGTTCTTC	CASRWYPRTVGAYNEQFF
NA	TRBV29-1	TRBJ2-1	NA	TGCAGCGTTGATGGCAGGGGAGGATACAATGAGCAGTTCTTC	CSVDGRGGYNEQFF
NA	TRBV12-3/TRBV12-4	TRBJ2-7	TRBD2	TGTGCCAGCAGTCCGGGGGGAGTTGGCCTAAGCTCCTACAATGAGCAGTACTTC	CASSPGGVGLSSYNEQYF
NA	TRBV6-4	TRBJ1-2	NA	TGTGCCAGCAGTGACTCCGGGGGGCTCTATGGCTACACCTTC	CASSDSGGLYGYTF
NA	TRBV7-2	TRBJ2-5	NA	TGTGCCAGCAGCTCCCTTGGGGAAGTCCCTAAAGAGACCCAGTACTTC	CASSSLGEVPKETQYF
NA	TRBV29-1	TRBJ2-7	TRBD2	TGCAGCGTTGTGGGACTAGCGGGGCTTTCCTACGAGCAGTACTTC	CSVVGLAGLSYEQYF
few	TRBV20-1	TRBJ2-3	NA	TGCAGTGCTATACCAGGGTCCCAAGTAGATACGCAGTATTTT	CSAIPGSQVDTQYF
NA	TRBV5-1	TRBJ2-6	NA	TGCGCCAGCAGCCCCCTGGTCGGTGAGGGTTCTGGGGCCAACGTCCTGACTTTC	CASSPLVGEGSGANVLTF
few	TRBV20-1	TRBJ2-5	NA	TGCAGTGCCCTTCGGGACGGAAGGGAGACCCAGTACTTC	CSALRDGRETQYF
NA	TRBV10-3	TRBJ2-1	NA	TGTGCCATCGGGGGGGGCAGGGAAGGTGAGCAGTTCTTC	CAIGGGREGEQFF
few	TRBV6-1	TRBJ1-5	NA	TGTGCCAGCAGGGGGGTCAATCAGCCCCAGCATTTT	CASRGVNQPQHF
few	TRBV3-1	TRBJ1-2	TRBD1	TGTGCCAGCAGCCAAGTTCCGGACAGGGGGGGCTACACCTTC	CASSQVPDRGGYTF
NA	TRBV5-1	TRBJ2-7	NA	TGCGCCAGCAGACCCGAGGGCTACGAGCAGTACTTC	CASRPEGYEQYF
NA	TRBV7-9	TRBJ2-4	TRBD2	TGTGCCAGCAGCTTAGCTACCCTAGCGGGCCATTCCTTC	CASSLATLAGHSF
NA	TRBV5-1	TRBJ1-2	NA	TGCGCCAGCAGCTTGGCCGCGGGGGACGTTAACTATGGCTACACCTTC	CASSLAAGDVNYGYTF
NA	TRBV4-2	TRBJ1-2	TRBD1	TGTGCCAGCAGTCAAGGTGGGCAGGGGGCATCTGGCTACACCTTC	CASSQGGQGASGYTF
few	TRBV7-2	TRBJ1-2	TRBD1	TGTGCCAGCAGCGTTAAGACAGGGCACCTATATGGCTACACCTTC	CASSVKTGHLYGYTF
NA	TRBV10-2	TRBJ2-4	TRBD1	TGCGCCAGCAGTGAGGGACAGGCAAAGGCCAAAAACATTCAGTACTTC	CASSEGQAKAKNIQYF
NA	TRBV5-5	TRBJ2-5	TRBD1	TGTGCCTGCAGGGAAAGGACAGGGGGCTTGGAGACCCAGTACTTC	CACRERTGGLETQYF
few	TRBV5-1	TRBJ2-3	NA	TGCGCCAGCAGCTCGGCCAGTGATACGCAGTATTTT	CASSSASDTQYF
once	TRBV6-2/TRBV6-3	TRBJ2-7	TRBD1	TGTGCCAGCAGTTACGGCGGACAGGGGACGTCCTACGAGCAGTACTTC	CASSYGGQGTSYEQYF
NA	TRBV20-1	TRBJ2-5	NA	TGCAGTGCTAGGGCTCCAGCACAAGAGACCCAGTACTTC	CSARAPAQETQYF
few	TRBV14	TRBJ2-7	TRBD1	TGTGCCAGCAGCCGACAGGGGGTCTACGAGCAGTACTTC	CASSRQGVYEQYF
NA	TRBV30	TRBJ1-4	NA	TGTGCCTGGAGTGTACCGCCTTTAAGGGGCGGTGAAAAACTGTTTTTT	CAWSVPPLRGGEKLFF
NA	TRBV27	TRBJ2-3	NA	TGTGCCAGCAGTTCCCTCAGGGCAGATACGCAGTATTTT	CASSSLRADTQYF
NA	TRBV12-3/TRBV12-4	TRBJ2-1	NA	TGTGCCAGCTTGTCCACGGACCAAGAGACCCAGTTCTTC	CASLSTDQETQFF
NA	TRBV7-8	TRBJ1-2	NA	TGTGCCAGCAGCACCAGACAGTATGGCTACACCTTC	CASSTRQYGYTF
NA	TRBV9	TRBJ1-2	NA	TGTGCCAGCAGCGTAGGCCCCCTTCGCCGGGACGGAGGCTATGGCTACACCTTC	CASSVGPLRRDGGYGYTF
few	TRBV5-6	TRBJ2-4	TRBD2	TGTGCCAGCAGCCGACCGGGACTAGATTCGGAAAACATTCAGTACTTC	CASSRPGLDSENIQYF
NA	TRBV11-2	TRBJ1-2	NA	TGTGCCGGCAGCTTAGATTTGAAAGGCCTGGGCTACACCTTC	CAGSLDLKGLGYTF
many	TRBV5-1	TRBJ2-1	TRBD2	TGCGCCAGCAGCTTTGGGGGGGTTCTTAGGAATGAGCAGTTCTTC	CASSFGGVLRNEQFF
NA	TRBV20-1	TRBJ1-1	NA	TGCAGTGCTAGAGATGGGGGCACTGAAGCTTTCTTT	CSARDGGTEAFF
NA	TRBV12-3/TRBV12-4	TRBJ2-3	NA	TGTGCCAGCACCGTCGGACGTTCTGAAGATACGCAGTATTTT	CASTVGRSEDTQYF
NA	TRBV5-1	TRBJ1-4	NA	TGCGCCAGCAGCTTGGGACAGCTTGCAACTAATGAAAAACTGTTTTTT	CASSLGQLATNEKLFF
NA	TRBV12-3/TRBV12-4	TRBJ1-5	TRBD1	TGTGCCAGCAGTCGATGGACAGGGGGGGGTCAGCCCCAGCATTTT	CASSRWTGGGQPQHF
NA	TRBV7-9	TRBJ2-1	TRBD1	TGTGCCTACAGACAGGGGGAGTCCTACAATGAGCAGTTCTTC	CAYRQGESYNEQFF
once	TRBV9	TRBJ2-1	NA	TGTGCCAGCAGCGCCCGAAGGGTGAGCTACAATGAGCAGTTCTTC	CASSARRVSYNEQFF
NA	TRBV27	TRBJ1-2	NA	TGTGCCAGCAGTCAAAGATATCGGGCCTCGGAGTACTATGGCTACACCTTC	CASSQRYRASEYYGYTF
NA	TRBV20-1	TRBJ1-4	TRBD1	TGCAGTGCTAGAAGGACAGGGGATCCGAATGAAAAACTGTTTTTT	CSARRTGDPNEKLFF